Listed here are 5 T cell receptor beta chains from one sample, sequenced in a study of T cells in women clearing cervical HPV infection (dated by TCRdb to 2016 to 2018). The library was prepared using the immunoSEQ multiplex PCR assay. TCRdb's version of the immuneACCESS table is confined to in-frame rearrangements and falls short of the full clone set. An unresolved V gene accounts for under half of the shortfall where checked; the remainder is of unknown origin. The table for this sample lists 25,000 to 30,000 clones. Of the sample, around 2.8% falls within the top ten clones. The specimen was blood buffy coat. The receptors here all came from a woman between 18 and 70 years old with a cervical HPV16 infection that either progressed to CIN3+ or cleared (not recorded which).

The CDR3 here is CSARGTRQHNEQFF. CDR3 DNA, as far as it was read: TGCAGTGCTAGAGGGACTCGACAACACAATGAG. The chain employs TRBV20-1 and TRBJ2-1; D may be TRBD2 (5 bases). The read is 3 residues too short to cover the CDR3 end, so that end is filled in from the germline J gene. Trimming took off 1 base at V and 5 bases at J, with 12 bases between the two ends. The CDR3 is 14 amino acids. Germline CDR1 reads DFQATT; CDR2 reads SNEGSKA (reference sequence).

Of note for this clone: The read ends 3 residues before the CDR3 terminus; that terminus is restored from the germline J gene. The V gene is TRBV5-4, the J gene TRBJ2-3; no clear D gene. Per the germline V gene, CDR1 is SGHNT and CDR2 is YYREEE (reference sequence). Trimming cost V 0 bases and J 3 bases, with 5 bases left between them. The CDR3 loop spans 13 amino acids. The CDR3 loop is CASSLGPTDTQYF. The DNA read from the CDR3 is TGTGCCAGCAGCTTGGGGCCTACAGATACG.

Notes on this clone: Read coverage stops 3 residues before the CDR3 terminus; the germline J gene supplies the remainder. This chain links TRBV5-1 with TRBJ2-7, with 7 nucleotides matching TRBD2. CDR1 and CDR2 from the germline V gene are SGHRS and YFSETQ. CDR3 length equals 14 residues. With V trimmed by 5 bases and J by 0 bases, 5 bases remained unmatched. Here the CDR3 reads CASSETSPSYEQYF. Incomplete CDR3 DNA: TGCGCCAGCAGTGAGACTAGCCCCTCCTACGAG.

To note about this clone: Sequencing ends 3 residues short of the CDR3 end; the germline J gene provides the rest. The chain recombines TRBV5-4 with TRBJ1-3; 7 bases map to TRBD1. The germline V gene has CDR1 SGHNT and CDR2 YYREEE (reference sequence). The CDR3 consists of 13 residues. V gave up 5 bases and J gave up 3 bases; unmatched junction bases: 2. The sequenced CDR3 bases are TGTGCCAGCAGGAGGACAGGTGGAAACACC. Translation gives CASRRTGGNT. The complete CDR3 sequence is CASRRTGGNTIYF.

With regard to this clone: From the germline J gene comes the end of the CDR3, since the read stops 3 residues before it. The chain joins TRBV20-1 to TRBJ2-7, with a tentative D call TRBD2 (6 bases). The CDR3 has 14 amino acids. V lost 0 bases, J lost 3 bases, and 12 bases lay in between. Germline V gene sequence: CDR1 DFQATT, CDR2 SNEGSKA (reference sequence). The CDR3 loop reads CSARDVSRDYEQYF. The sequenced CDR3 bases are TGCAGTGCTAGAGATGTTTCGCGGGACTACGAG.